The clone carrying this T cell receptor beta chain was found a few times. V trimming: 2 bases; J trimming: 6 bases; junction bases outside the gene matches: 12. Germline assignment: CDR1 SGDLS and CDR2 YYNGEE. This CDR3 is 16 amino acids long. This sample is part of a study of T cell repertoires and Cas9 in healthy adults. Broader study findings: The healthy humans studied reportedly all carried a preexisting SpCas9-directed effector T cell response.

Profiling relied on immunoSEQ multiplex PCR, and the TCRdb table lists in-frame clones only, not all of them. The sample yields 570 or so clones, about 90% seen once. The clonotype originates from a human donor in good health. This chain joins TRBV9 and TRBJ2-7; 9 bases are shared with TRBD1. Sequencing was done on a sample of SpCas9-reactive CD4+ effector T cells (CD137+, CD154-, CD25-, CD127+) from PBMCs; culture status not recorded. The CDR3 is CASSVSGQGRFSEQYF. CDR3 nucleotide sequence: TGTGCCAGCAGCGTTTCCGGACAGGGGCGTTTTTCCGAGCAGTACTTC.